Each of the 20 T cell receptor beta chains below was sequenced from the same sample in a study of tumor and adjacent non-tumor tissue in lung cancer. Three rounds of nested PCR, following a modified ARM-PCR protocol, produced the TCRbeta library. In TCRdb, the multiplex PCR reads were re-called with MiXCR into one record per CDR3 protein. Of approximately 100,000 distinct CDR3 sequences listed, roughly two thirds are singletons. RNA was extracted from bulk tissue without any cell sorting. Distant lung tissue was collected more than 3 cm away from the tumor edge. Sequenced: distant non-tumor lung tissue. These receptors were taken from a man aged 25-45 years with non-small cell lung cancer.

This clonotype has a handful of counts. The chain links TRBV11-2 to TRBJ2-2; D remains ambiguous. This CDR3 is 14 amino acids long. Germline CDR1 and CDR2: SGHAT and FQNNGV. V lost 1 base, J lost 3 bases, and 6 bases lay in between. CDR3 amino acids: CASSLGQDTGELFF. DNA of the CDR3: TGTGCCAGCAGCTTAGGACAAGACACCGGGGAGCTGTTTTTT.

The rearrangement joins TRBV20-1 to TRBJ2-1, with 10 nucleotides matching TRBD2. This CDR3 is 14 amino acids long. V gave up 8 bases and J gave up 3 bases; unmatched junction bases: 7. CDR1 and CDR2 from the germline V gene are DFQATT and SNEGSKA (reference sequence). CDR3 DNA sequence: TGCAGTACTTCTAGCGGGAGCAACTACAATGAGCAGTTCTTC. Amino acids: CSTSSGSNYNEQFF.

This clonotype came up a few times. One base away lies a much larger clone, so this may be a sequencing read error. The chain combines TRBV12-3 or TRBV12-4 with TRBJ1-2; D is ambiguous. The CDR3 has 12 residues. Trimming left V 2 bases short and J 11 bases short, with 12 bases between. The chain's CDR3 is CASSLSHVGYTF. CDR3 in DNA: TGTGCCAGCAGTTTATCCCACGTTGGTTACACCTTC.

This clonotype showed up just a few times. A much larger clone lies one base from this, so it may be a read error. As the CDR3 is not closed by the conserved phenylalanine or tryptophan, this likely results from a read error. This chain uses TRBV5-4 with TRBJ2-5; unclear D gene. Looked up from germline, CDR1 is SGHNT and CDR2 is YYREEE (reference sequence). V lost 5 bases and J 1 base, leaving 18 bases between the germline ends. The CDR3 extends over 16 amino acids. In DNA, the CDR3 is TGTGCCAGCAGGCTGTGGGGTTCTGGGATCCAAGAGACCCAGTACCTC. Translating it yields CASRLWGSGIQETQYL.

The gene calls are TRBV4-2 and TRBJ2-7; D not resolved. CDR1 LGHNA and CDR2 YNFKEQ come from the germline V gene. The CDR3 sequence is 15 residues long. V was cut by 4 bases and J by 3 bases, with 16 bases left in between. CDR3 DNA sequence: TGTGCCAGCAGCCCCGGCCCGAAGTCAGACTACGAGCAGTACTTC. This translates into CASSPGPKSDYEQYF.

This chain uses TRBV24-1 with TRBJ1-1; D gene uncertain. The length of the CDR3 is 13 residues. Per germline, CDR1 KGHDR and CDR2 SFDVKD. Trimming removed 6 bases at V and 5 bases at J, with 12 bases between. CDR3 coding DNA: TGTGCCACCAGTCCCTGGGGAGGGACTGAAGCTTTCTTT. Translating gives CATSPWGGTEAFF.

This chain uses TRBV11-2 with TRBJ2-7; D gene ambiguous. Germline CDR1 is SGHAT and CDR2 is FQNNGV. V shed 2 bases and J shed 2 bases, with 7 bases lying between them. The CDR3 extends over 13 amino acids. The CDR3 nucleotides are TGTGCCAGCAGCTTATCCAAGCCCTACGAGCAGTACTTC. Amino acid sequence: CASSLSKPYEQYF.

Details on this clonotype: Relative to the germline gene, one junction end is altered; a read error may explain this. This chain connects TRBV6-5 to TRBJ1-1, with D uncertain. Germline V gene sequence: CDR1 MNHEY, CDR2 SVGAGI. The CDR3 extends over 16 amino acids. The CDR3 is CARSYPAGPMNTEAFF. CDR3 coding DNA: TGTGCCAGAAGTTACCCGGCGGGCCCGATGAACACTGAAGCTTTCTTT.

Details on this clonotype: An end of the junction does not agree with germline; a read error may underlie this. The CDR3 region has the DNA TGCAGTGCAAGCACCGGGACAGCAGCCTACGAGCAGCACTTC. Protein: CSASTGTAAYEQHF. V and J are TRBV20-1 and TRBJ2-7, with TRBD1 matching over 7 bases. There are 14 residues in the CDR3. CDR1 and CDR2 from the germline V gene are DFQATT and SNEGSKA (reference sequence).

A few counts support this clonotype. At one boundary the junction diverges from the germline segment, which might be a read error. The rearrangement links TRBV10-2 to TRBJ1-5; D gene ambiguous. This CDR3 spans 15 amino acids. The germline gives CDR1 WSHSY, CDR2 SAAADI. The CDR3 protein is CAISEGSDSNQPQHF. CDR3 sequence (DNA): TGCGCCATCAGTGAAGGCAGTGATAGCAATCAGCCCCAGCATTTC.

This clonotype is labeled as medium-sized. Here the CDR3 reads CASSSLVVRLGSGANVLTF. For the CDR3, the DNA is TGTGCCAGCAGCTCTCTAGTTGTCCGACTCGGATCTGGGGCCAACGTCCTGACTTTC. The rearrangement links TRBV7-9 to TRBJ2-6, with D hard to call. The CDR3 spans 19 residues. With 4 bases removed from V and 1 base from J, the gap between germline ends came to 20 bases. Germline values: CDR1 SEHNR, CDR2 FQNEAQ (reference sequence). Supplemented by reference TRBV7-9 and TRBJ2-6, the full variable domain reads DTGVSQNPRHKITKRGQNVTFRCDPISEHNRLYWYRQTLGQGPEFLTYFQNEAQLEKSRLLSDRFSAERPKGSFSTLEIQRTEQGDSAMYLCASSSLVVRLGSGANVLTFGAGSRLTVL.

Notes on this clonotype: An end of the junction does not agree with germline; a read error may underlie this. The rearrangement uses TRBV11-2 and TRBJ1-2; 7 bases are shared with TRBD1. The length of the CDR3 is 13 residues. Per germline, CDR1 SGHAT and CDR2 FQNNGV. In DNA form, the CDR3 reads TGTGTCAGCAGCTTAACAGGGGTAAATGGCTACGCATTC. Translating gives CVSSLTGVNGYAF.

The chain couples TRBV11-2 to TRBJ1-6, with 9 bases matching TRBD1. Germline V gene sequence: CDR1 SGHAT, CDR2 FQNNGV. J was trimmed by 7 bases and V by 2 bases; bases with no gene match: 3. The CDR3 is 15 residues long. CDR3 nucleotide sequence: TGTGCCAGCAGCTTAAACAGGGGGCGGAATTCACCCCTCCACTTT. This translates into CASSLNRGRNSPLHF.

The rearrangement joins TRBV11-2 to TRBJ2-3, with 11 bases matching TRBD1. With 3 bases clipped from V and 4 bases from J, the junction kept 6 bases outside the gene matches. CDR1 is SGHAT and CDR2 is FQNNGV in the germline V gene. The CDR3 loop spans 16 amino acids. The chain's CDR3 is CASSLRDRGGSDTQYF. CDR3 nucleotides: TGTGCCAGCAGCTTGAGGGACAGGGGGGGCTCAGATACGCAGTATTTT.

This clonotype is labeled medium-sized (0.01 to 0.1%). CDR3 bases: TGTGCCAGCAGTTACGATGCGGTGGGGGAGCAGTACTTC. Translated: CASSYDAVGEQYF. The chain has TRBV6-5 and TRBJ2-7; no definite D call. V was clipped by 2 bases and J by 7 bases, with 12 bases between them. The CDR3 sequence is 13 residues long. CDR1 is MNHEY, CDR2 SVGAGI, per germline.

Worth noting for this clonotype: This CDR3 fails to terminate in the conserved phenylalanine or tryptophan, so it likely reflects a read error. CDR3 region: CSAREEKRGNTGELFY. The CDR3 nucleotides read TGCAGTGCTAGAGAAGAAAAGCGGGGTAACACCGGGGAGCTGTTTTAT. The chain employs TRBV20-1 and TRBJ2-2; 7 bases line up with TRBD2. V was clipped by 0 bases and J by 2 bases; unmatched bases: 6. The germline V gene has CDR1 DFQATT and CDR2 SNEGSKA (reference sequence). CDR3 length equals 16 residues.

Notes on this clonotype: This may be a read error: a much more frequent sequence differs by one nucleotide. The chain recombines TRBV20-1 with TRBJ1-2; no firm D call. The CDR3 length is 12 residues. Per germline, CDR1 DFQATT and CDR2 SNEGSKA (reference sequence). DNA of the CDR3: TGCAATGCTAGACCGGGTCACTATGGCTACACCTTC. Translated: CNARPGHYGYTF.

Comment on this clonotype: One end of the junction fails to match germline, which may point to a read error. This rearrangement joins TRBV11-2 to TRBJ2-1, with D hard to call. The germline V gene encodes CDR1 SGHAT and CDR2 FQNNGV. This CDR3 has 11 amino acids. This CDR3 reads CASKEVGEQVF. The CDR3 DNA reads as TGTGCCAGTAAAGAGGTGGGTGAGCAGGTCTTC.

The rearrangement uses TRBV6-5 and TRBJ2-2; weak D call: TRBD1 (6 bases). The CDR3 is made up of 17 amino acids. Trimming shortened V by 5 bases and J by 4 bases, and 20 bases separated the two germline ends. Germline loops: CDR1 MNHEY, CDR2 SVGAGI. Here the CDR3 DNA reads TGTGCCAGCAGTATCTCGCGACTGGGGGCGAGCACCGGGGAGCTGTTTTTT. This translates into CASSISRLGASTGELFF.

Regarding this clonotype: A much larger clone lies a single base off, so this may be a read error. The rearrangement links TRBV20-1 to TRBJ2-7; 9 bases fit TRBD2. The CDR3 length is 16 residues. CDR1 is DFQATT, CDR2 SNEGSKA, per germline (reference sequence). The junction had 8 bases not matched to a gene; V was cut back by 2 bases and J by 0 bases. The CDR3 coding sequence is TGCAGTGCTAGACCTAGCACTAGCGGGTCCTCCTACGAGCAGTACTTC. It yields the protein CSARPSTSGSSYEQYF.